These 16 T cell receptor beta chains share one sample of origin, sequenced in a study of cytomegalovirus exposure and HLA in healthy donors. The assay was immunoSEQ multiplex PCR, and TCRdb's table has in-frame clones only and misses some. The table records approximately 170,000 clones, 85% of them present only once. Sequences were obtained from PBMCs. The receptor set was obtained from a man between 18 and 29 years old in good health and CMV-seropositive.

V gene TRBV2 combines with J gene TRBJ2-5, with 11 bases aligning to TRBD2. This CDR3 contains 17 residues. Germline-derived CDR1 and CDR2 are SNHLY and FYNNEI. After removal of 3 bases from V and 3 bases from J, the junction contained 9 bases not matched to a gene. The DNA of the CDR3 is TGTGCCAGCAGTGATATCCTCGAGACTAGCGGGGAAGAGACCCAGTACTTC. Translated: CASSDILETSGEETQYF.

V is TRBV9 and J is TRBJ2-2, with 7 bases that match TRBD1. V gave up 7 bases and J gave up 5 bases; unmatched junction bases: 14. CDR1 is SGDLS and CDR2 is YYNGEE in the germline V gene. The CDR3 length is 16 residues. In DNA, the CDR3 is TGTGCCAGCTCTTTAGGGGGCTCGATGGGGACCGGGGAGCTGTTTTTT. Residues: CASSLGGSMGTGELFF.

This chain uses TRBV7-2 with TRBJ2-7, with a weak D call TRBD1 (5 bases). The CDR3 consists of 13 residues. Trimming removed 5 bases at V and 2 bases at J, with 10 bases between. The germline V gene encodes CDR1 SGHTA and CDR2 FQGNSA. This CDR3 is CASSPGFPYEQYF. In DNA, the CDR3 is TGTGCCAGCAGCCCAGGGTTCCCCTACGAGCAGTACTTC.

CDR3 DNA: TGCGCCAGCAGTGGTGGACAGAACTATGGCTACACCTTC. Translating it yields CASSGGQNYGYTF. The chain recombines TRBV5-1 with TRBJ1-2; tentative D call: TRBD1 (6 bases). V was shortened by 5 bases and J by 2 bases, with 10 bases between the two germline ends. Germline V gene lookup returns CDR1 SGHRS and CDR2 YFSETQ. The CDR3 sequence is 13 residues long.

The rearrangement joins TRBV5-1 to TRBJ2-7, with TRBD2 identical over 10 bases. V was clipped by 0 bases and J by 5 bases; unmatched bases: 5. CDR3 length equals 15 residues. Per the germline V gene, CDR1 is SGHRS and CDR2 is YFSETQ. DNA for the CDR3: TGCGCCAGCAGCTTGGGAGCTAGCGGGAGTCACGAGCAGTACTTC. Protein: CASSLGASGSHEQYF. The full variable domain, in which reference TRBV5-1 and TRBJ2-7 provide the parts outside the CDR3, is KAGVTQTPRYLIKTRGQQVTLSCSPISGHRSVSWYQQTPGQGLQFLFEYFSETQRNKGNFPGRFSGRQFSNSRSEMNVSTLELGDSALYLCASSLGASGSHEQYFGPGTRLTVT.

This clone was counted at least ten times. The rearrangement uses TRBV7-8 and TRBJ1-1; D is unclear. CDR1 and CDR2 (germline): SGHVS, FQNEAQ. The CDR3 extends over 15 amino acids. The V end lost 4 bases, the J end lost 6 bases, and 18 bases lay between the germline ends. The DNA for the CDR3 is TGTGCCAGCAGCTCGCGAGCTGACATCGGGGCTGAAGCTTTCTTT. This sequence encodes CASSSRADIGAEAFF.

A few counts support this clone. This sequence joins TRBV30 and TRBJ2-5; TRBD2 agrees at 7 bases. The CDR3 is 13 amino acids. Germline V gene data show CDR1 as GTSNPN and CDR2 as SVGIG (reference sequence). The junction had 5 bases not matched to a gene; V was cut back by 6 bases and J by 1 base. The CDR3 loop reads CACERDIQETQYF. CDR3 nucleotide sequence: TGTGCCTGCGAGCGGGATATCCAAGAGACCCAGTACTTC. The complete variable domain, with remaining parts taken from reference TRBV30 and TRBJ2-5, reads SQTIHQWPATLVQPVGSPLSLECTVEGTSNPNLYWYRQAAGRGLQLLFYSVGIGQISSEVPQNLSASRPQDRQFILSSKKLLLSDSGFYLCACERDIQETQYFGPGTRLLVL.

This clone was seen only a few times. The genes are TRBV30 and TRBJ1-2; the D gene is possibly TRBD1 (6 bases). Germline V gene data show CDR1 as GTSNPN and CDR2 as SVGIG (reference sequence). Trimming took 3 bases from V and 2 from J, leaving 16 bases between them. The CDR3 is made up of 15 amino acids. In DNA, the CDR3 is TGTGCCTGGAGAGGGGACACCTTCTCCAACTATGGCTACACCTTC. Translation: CAWRGDTFSNYGYTF.

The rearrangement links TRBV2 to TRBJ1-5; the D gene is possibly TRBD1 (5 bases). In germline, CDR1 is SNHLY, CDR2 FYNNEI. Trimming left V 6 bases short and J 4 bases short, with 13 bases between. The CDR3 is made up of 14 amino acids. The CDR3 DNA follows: TGTGCCAGCAGAGCGGGACTGTCAAATCAGCCCCAGCATTTT. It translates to CASRAGLSNQPQHF.

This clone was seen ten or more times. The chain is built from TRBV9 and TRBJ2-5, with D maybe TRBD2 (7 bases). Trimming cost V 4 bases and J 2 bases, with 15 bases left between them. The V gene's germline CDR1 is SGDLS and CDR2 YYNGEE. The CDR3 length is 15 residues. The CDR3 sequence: CASSSRGAGQETQYF. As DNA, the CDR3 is TGTGCCAGCAGCTCCCGGGGGGCAGGACAAGAGACCCAGTACTTC.

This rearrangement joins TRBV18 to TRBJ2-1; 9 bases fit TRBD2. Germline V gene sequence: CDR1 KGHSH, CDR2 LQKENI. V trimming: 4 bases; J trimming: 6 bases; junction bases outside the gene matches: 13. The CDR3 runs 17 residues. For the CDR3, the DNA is TGTGCCAGCTCACTACGGGGTAGCGGGGGCCTACTCAATGAGCAGTTCTTC. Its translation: CASSLRGSGGLLNEQFF.

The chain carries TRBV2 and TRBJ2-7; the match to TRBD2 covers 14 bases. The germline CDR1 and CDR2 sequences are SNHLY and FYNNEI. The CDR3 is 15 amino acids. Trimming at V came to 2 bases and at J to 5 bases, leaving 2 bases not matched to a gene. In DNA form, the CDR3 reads TGTGCCAGCAGTGAATCGGGACTAGCGGGAGACGAGCAGTACTTC. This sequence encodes CASSESGLAGDEQYF.

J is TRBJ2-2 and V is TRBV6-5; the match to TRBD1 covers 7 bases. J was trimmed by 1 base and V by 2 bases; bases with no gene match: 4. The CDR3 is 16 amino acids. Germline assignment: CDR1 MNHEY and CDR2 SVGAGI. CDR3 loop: CASSYIRTGNTGELFF. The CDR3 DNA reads TGTGCCAGCAGTTACATTAGGACAGGGAACACCGGGGAGCTGTTTTTT.

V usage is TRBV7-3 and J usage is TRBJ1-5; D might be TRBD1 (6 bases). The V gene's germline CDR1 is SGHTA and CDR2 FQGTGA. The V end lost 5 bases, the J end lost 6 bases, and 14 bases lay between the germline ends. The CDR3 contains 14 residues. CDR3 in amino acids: CASSTQGKSQPQHF. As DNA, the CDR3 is TGTGCCAGCAGCACACAGGGAAAGAGTCAGCCCCAGCATTTT.

As DNA, the CDR3 is TGTGCCAGCAGCTTAGGTCCCCAGGGGACCTACGCTAACTATGGCTACACCTTC. The encoded protein is CASSLGPQGTYANYGYTF. The V call is TRBV7-8, the J call TRBJ1-2; tentative D call: TRBD1 (6 bases). CDR1 and CDR2 (germline): SGHVS, FQNEAQ. V was shortened by 1 base and J by 0 bases, with 18 bases between the two germline ends. The CDR3 loop spans 18 amino acids.

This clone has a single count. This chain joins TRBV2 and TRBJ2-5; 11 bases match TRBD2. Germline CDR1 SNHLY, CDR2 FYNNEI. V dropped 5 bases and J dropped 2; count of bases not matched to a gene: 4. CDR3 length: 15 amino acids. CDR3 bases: TGTGCCAGCAGTTGGGCTAGCGGGAGGCAAGAGACCCAGTACTTC. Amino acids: CASSWASGRQETQYF.